This passage covers 17 T cell receptor beta chains from one sample sequenced in a study of T cells in Graves' hyperthyroidism and ophthalmopathy. Template material for amplifying TCR beta CDR3 regions consisted of RNA transcripts. With the HTBI primer set, the TCR CDR3 went through a first round of RT-PCR. MiXCR, applied by TCRdb to the multiplex PCR reads, yields one record per CDR3 protein. The sample lists 150,000 or so distinct CDR3 sequences, about a tenth occurring once. The sequencing input was blood. The receptor source for this set is a woman under 30 with Graves' hyperthyroidism that later progressed to Graves' ophthalmopathy.

In its sample, this clonotype was seen a few times. This chain connects TRBV29-1 to TRBJ1-2; 7 nucleotides match TRBD1. Trimming cost V 4 bases and J 2 bases; bases outside gene matches: 7. The CDR3 has 14 amino acids. Germline V lookup: CDR1 SQVTM, CDR2 ANQGSEA. DNA for the CDR3: TGCAGCGTTGTACCTGAGACAGGGAACTATGGCTACACCTTC. This encodes CSVVPETGNYGYTF.

This clonotype appeared many times. The genes are TRBV2 and TRBJ1-6, with D possibly TRBD1 on 5 matching bases. Germline loops: CDR1 SNHLY, CDR2 FYNNEI. CDR3 length equals 14 residues. V lost 6 bases, J lost 8 bases, and 14 bases lay in between. As DNA, the CDR3 is TGTGCCAGCAGCATAAACACAGGAGATTCACCCCTCCACTTT. It is translated as CASSINTGDSPLHF.

This clonotype was counted a single time. A much more abundant neighbour one base away suggests this may be a read error. No conserved phenylalanine or tryptophan is present at the end of the CDR3, so a read error is the likely explanation. This chain joins TRBV7-9 and TRBJ1-6; maybe TRBD1 (6 bases). The CDR3 length is 17 residues. The V end lost 3 bases, the J end lost 5 bases, and 17 bases lay between the germline ends. The germline V gene has CDR1 SEHNR and CDR2 FQNEAQ (reference sequence). CDR3 in amino acids: CASSFQTGNADNSPLHL. The CDR3 DNA sequence: TGTGCCAGCAGCTTCCAGACAGGCAATGCCGATAATTCACCCCTCCACCTT.

This clonotype occurred many times. The chain combines TRBV12-3 or TRBV12-4 with TRBJ2-7, with TRBD1 matching 7 bases. This CDR3 is built from 17 residues. Losses at the gene ends were 0 bases for V and 3 bases for J; bases not matched to a gene: 11. The CDR3 here is CASSLATGQRTFYEQYF. The CDR3 DNA follows: TGTGCCAGCAGTTTAGCGACGGGACAGAGGACTTTCTACGAGCAGTACTTC.

This clonotype has at least ten counts. The CDR3 region is CASSLIGQGNVIQPQHF. As DNA, the CDR3 is TGTGCCAGCAGTTTAATTGGACAGGGGAATGTAATTCAGCCCCAGCATTTT. This chain joins TRBV12-3 or TRBV12-4 and TRBJ1-5; the match to TRBD1 covers 9 bases. The CDR3 length is 17 residues. Unmatched junction bases numbered 11, after V lost 2 bases and J lost 6 bases.

This clonotype was counted at least ten times. The chain uses TRBV19 and TRBJ1-5; a weak D match, TRBD1 (6 bases). The germline gives CDR1 LNHDA, CDR2 SQIVND (reference sequence). CDR3 length: 15 amino acids. V dropped 5 bases and J dropped 3 bases, with 14 bases sitting between them. The CDR3 region is CASSPRTEINQPQHF. CDR3 nucleotides: TGTGCCAGTAGTCCGCGGACAGAAATCAATCAGCCCCAGCATTTT.

As concerns this clonotype: This may be a read error, as it is one base from a much larger clone. The rearrangement uses TRBV19 and TRBJ1-1; 11 nucleotides match TRBD1. This CDR3 region has 15 residues. Germline-derived CDR1 and CDR2 are LNHDA and SQIVND (reference sequence). CDR3 nucleotide sequence: TGTACCAGTAGTGACGGGACAGGGGGAAACACTGAAGCTTTCTTT. It translates to CTSSDGTGGNTEAFF.

This clonotype showed up many times. The chain has TRBV2 and TRBJ1-6; 7 bases align to TRBD1. Germline V gene sequence: CDR1 SNHLY, CDR2 FYNNEI. Trimming removed 0 bases from V and 3 bases from J; junction bases left unmatched: 2. The CDR3 has 16 amino acids. Here the CDR3 DNA reads TGTGCCAGCAGTGAAGCGCCAGGGGGCTATAATTCACCCCTCCACTTT. It specifies CASSEAPGGYNSPLHF. Full variable domain (rest looked up from reference TRBV2 and TRBJ1-6): EPEVTQTPSHQVTQMGQEVILRCVPISNHLYFYWYRQILGQKVEFLVSFYNNEISEKSEIFDDQFSVERPDGSNFTLKIRSTKLEDSAMYFCASSEAPGGYNSPLHFGNGTRLTVT.

This clonotype was seen ten or more times. This chain joins TRBV7-3 and TRBJ1-5, with D perhaps TRBD1 (5 bases). CDR1 SGHTA and CDR2 FQGTGA come from the germline V gene. V was shortened by 0 bases and J by 2 bases, with 14 bases between the two germline ends. This CDR3 has 17 amino acids. This CDR3 is CASSLTTRDQGNQPQHF. The CDR3 bases are TGTGCCAGCAGCTTAACGACCAGGGACCAGGGCAATCAGCCCCAGCATTTT.

The sample holds many counts of this clonotype. V gene TRBV4-1 combines with J gene TRBJ2-5; D might be TRBD2 (6 bases). Germline V lookup: CDR1 MGHRA, CDR2 YSYEKL. This CDR3 region has 15 residues. Trimming removed 3 bases from V and 2 bases from J, with 13 bases in between. CDR3 loop: CASSQGTSRQETQYF. CDR3 bases: TGCGCCAGCAGCCAGGGGACTTCGAGGCAAGAGACCCAGTACTTC.

This chain joins TRBV5-8 and TRBJ1-1, with D maybe TRBD1 (5 bases). V shed 1 base and J shed 0 bases, with 10 bases lying between them. The CDR3 is made up of 15 amino acids. The germline V gene encodes CDR1 SGHTS and CDR2 YDEGEE. The CDR3 DNA reads TGTGCCAGCAGCTTGTATCAGGGTTTGAACACTGAAGCTTTCTTT. Its translation: CASSLYQGLNTEAFF.

The chain carries TRBV9 and TRBJ2-1; a possible D gene is TRBD2 (5 bases). Germline values: CDR1 SGDLS, CDR2 YYNGEE. Trimming pared 0 bases from V and 10 bases from J, leaving 20 bases between. The CDR3 consists of 16 residues. For the CDR3, the DNA is TGTGCCAGCAGCGTAGCATTCGGAGGCTCCATGGGGGAGCAGTTCTTC. Its translation: CASSVAFGGSMGEQFF.

This clonotype showed up many times. The CDR3 sequence: CATSATGDRNQPQHF. CDR3 nucleotides: TGTGCCACCAGCGCGACAGGGGATAGGAATCAGCCCCAGCATTTT. The J gene is TRBJ1-5, the V gene TRBV15; 8 bases agree with TRBD1. This CDR3 has 15 amino acids. V trimming: 5 bases; J trimming: 4 bases; junction bases outside the gene matches: 7. Per the germline V gene, CDR1 is LNHNV and CDR2 is YYDKDF (reference sequence).

This clonotype was recorded at least ten times. V is TRBV19 and J is TRBJ1-4; 9 positions agree with TRBD1. V lost 6 bases to trimming and J lost 4 bases; unmatched junction nucleotides: 6. In germline, CDR1 is LNHDA, CDR2 SQIVND (reference sequence). The CDR3 spans 15 residues. CDR3 DNA: TGTGCCAGTAGGGAACCGGACAGGGGTAATGAAAAACTGTTTTTT. This encodes CASREPDRGNEKLFF.

Note on this clonotype: A much larger clone differs from this one at a single base, so this may be a read error. The chain combines TRBV3-1 with TRBJ2-7, with 11 bases that match TRBD2. Germline V gene sequence: CDR1 LGHDT, CDR2 YNNKEL (reference sequence). This CDR3 contains 15 residues. CDR3 protein: CASSPYTSGGYEQHF. The CDR3 nucleotides are TGTGCCAGCAGCCCATATACTAGCGGGGGATACGAGCAGCACTTC.

This clonotype was seen at least ten times. The chain joins TRBV4-1 to TRBJ2-7; no definite D call. Trimming removed 0 bases from V and 3 bases from J, with 6 bases in between. CDR3 length: 13 residues. Germline-derived CDR1 and CDR2 are MGHRA and YSYEKL. CDR3 loop: CASSQDLGYEQYF. The CDR3 bases are TGCGCCAGCAGCCAAGACCTCGGCTACGAGCAGTACTTC.

V and J are TRBV3-1 and TRBJ2-3; 9 bases match TRBD2. In germline, CDR1 is LGHDT, CDR2 YNNKEL (reference sequence). V was pared by 0 bases and J by 4 bases, with 8 bases of the junction left unmatched. CDR3 length: 17 amino acids. The CDR3 DNA follows: TGTGCCAGCAGCCAAGAGTGGGGCGGGAGGGCCTCAGATACGCAGTATTTT. Protein sequence: CASSQEWGGRASDTQYF.